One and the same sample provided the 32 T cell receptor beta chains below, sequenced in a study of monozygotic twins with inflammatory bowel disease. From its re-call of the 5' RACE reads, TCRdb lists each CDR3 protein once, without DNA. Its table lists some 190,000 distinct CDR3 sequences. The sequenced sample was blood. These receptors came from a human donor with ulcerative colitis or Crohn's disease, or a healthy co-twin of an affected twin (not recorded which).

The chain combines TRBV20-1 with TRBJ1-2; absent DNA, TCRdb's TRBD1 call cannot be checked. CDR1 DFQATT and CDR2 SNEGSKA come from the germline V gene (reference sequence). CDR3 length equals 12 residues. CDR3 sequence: CSAGTGVGGYTF.

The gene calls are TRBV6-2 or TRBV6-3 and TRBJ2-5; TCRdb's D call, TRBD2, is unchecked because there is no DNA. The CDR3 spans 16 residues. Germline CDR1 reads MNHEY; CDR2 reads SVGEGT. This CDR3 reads CASSPGVAEYQETQYF.

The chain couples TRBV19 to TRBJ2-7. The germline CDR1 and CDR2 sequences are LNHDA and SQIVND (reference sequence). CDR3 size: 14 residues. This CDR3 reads CASSMQGSGYEQYF.

The CDR3 loop reads CASSTRDPPYEQYF. J is TRBJ2-7 and V is TRBV5-4; checking the TCRdb D call of TRBD1 is not possible without DNA. Germline V gene sequence: CDR1 SGHNT, CDR2 YYREEE (reference sequence). This CDR3 has 14 residues.

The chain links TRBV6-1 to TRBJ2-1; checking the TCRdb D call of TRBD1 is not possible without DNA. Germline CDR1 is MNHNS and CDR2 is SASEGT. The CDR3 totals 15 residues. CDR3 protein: CASSPSGTGGNEQFF.

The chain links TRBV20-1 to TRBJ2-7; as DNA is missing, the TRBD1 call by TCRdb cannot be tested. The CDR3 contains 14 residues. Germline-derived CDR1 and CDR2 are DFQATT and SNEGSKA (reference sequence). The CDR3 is CSARRQGTLYEQYF.

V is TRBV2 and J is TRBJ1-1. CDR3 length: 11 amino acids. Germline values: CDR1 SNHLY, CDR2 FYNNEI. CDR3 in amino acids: CASRFVTEAFF.

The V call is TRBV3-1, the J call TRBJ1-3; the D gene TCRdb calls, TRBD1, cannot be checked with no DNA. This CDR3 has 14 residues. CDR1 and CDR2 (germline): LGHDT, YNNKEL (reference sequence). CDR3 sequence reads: CASRRGGSGNTIYF.

The CDR3 sequence: CATSDFDSNQPQHF. The chain has TRBV24-1 and TRBJ1-5. Per the germline V gene, CDR1 is KGHDR and CDR2 is SFDVKD. The CDR3 length is 14 residues.

CDR3 loop: CASSEGPSGVETF. The chain uses TRBV2 and TRBJ2-1; TCRdb's assignment of TRBD2 cannot be checked, as there is no DNA. This CDR3 is built from 13 residues. CDR1 is SNHLY, CDR2 FYNNEI, per germline.

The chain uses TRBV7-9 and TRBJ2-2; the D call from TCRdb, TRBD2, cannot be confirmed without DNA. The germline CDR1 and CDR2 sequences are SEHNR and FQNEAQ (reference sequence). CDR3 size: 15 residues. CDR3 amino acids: CASSGPSGGTGELFF.

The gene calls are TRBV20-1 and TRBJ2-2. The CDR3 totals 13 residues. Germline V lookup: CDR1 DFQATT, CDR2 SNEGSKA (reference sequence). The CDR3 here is CSAIRGNTGELFF.

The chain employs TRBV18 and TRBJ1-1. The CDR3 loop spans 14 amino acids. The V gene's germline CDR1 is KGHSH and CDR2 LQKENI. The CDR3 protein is CASSSARSGTEAFF.

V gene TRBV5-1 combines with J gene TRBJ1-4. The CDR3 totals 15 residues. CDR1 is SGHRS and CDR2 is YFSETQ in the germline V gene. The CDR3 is CASSSGGVLNEKLFF.

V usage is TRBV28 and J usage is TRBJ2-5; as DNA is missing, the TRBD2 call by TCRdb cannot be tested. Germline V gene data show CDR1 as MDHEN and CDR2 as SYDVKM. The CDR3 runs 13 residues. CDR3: CASAGLWGETQYF. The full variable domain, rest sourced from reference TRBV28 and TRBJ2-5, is DVKVTQSSRYLVKRTGEKVFLECVQDMDHENMFWYRQDPGLGLRLIYFSYDVKMKEKGDIPEGYSVSREKKERFSLILESASTNQTSMYLCASAGLWGETQYFGPGTRLLVL.

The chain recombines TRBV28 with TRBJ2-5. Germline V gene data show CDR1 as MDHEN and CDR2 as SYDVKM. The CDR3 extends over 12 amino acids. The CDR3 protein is CASSLYQETQYF.

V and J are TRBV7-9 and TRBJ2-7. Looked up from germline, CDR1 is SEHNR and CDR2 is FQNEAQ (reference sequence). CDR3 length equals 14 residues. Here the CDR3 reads CASSLDPSSYEQYF.

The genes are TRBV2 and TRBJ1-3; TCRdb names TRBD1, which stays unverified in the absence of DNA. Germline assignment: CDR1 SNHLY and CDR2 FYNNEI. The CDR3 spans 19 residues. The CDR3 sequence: CASSEVGSPGRRSGNTIYF.

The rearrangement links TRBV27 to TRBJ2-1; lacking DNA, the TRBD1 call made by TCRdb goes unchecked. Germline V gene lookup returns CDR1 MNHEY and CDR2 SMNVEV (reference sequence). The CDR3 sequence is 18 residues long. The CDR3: CASRPAVALRQGYNEQFF.

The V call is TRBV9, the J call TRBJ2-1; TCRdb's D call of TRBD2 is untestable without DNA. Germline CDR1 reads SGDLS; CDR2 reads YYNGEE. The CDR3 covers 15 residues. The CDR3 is CASSPLLAGAYEQFF.

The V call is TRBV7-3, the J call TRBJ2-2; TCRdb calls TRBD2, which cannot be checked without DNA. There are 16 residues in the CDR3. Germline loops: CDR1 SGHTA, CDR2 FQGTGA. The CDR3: CASSLIAGVGTGELFF.

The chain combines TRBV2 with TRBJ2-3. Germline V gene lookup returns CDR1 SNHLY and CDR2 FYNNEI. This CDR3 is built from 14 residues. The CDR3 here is CASTRDPSTDTQYF.

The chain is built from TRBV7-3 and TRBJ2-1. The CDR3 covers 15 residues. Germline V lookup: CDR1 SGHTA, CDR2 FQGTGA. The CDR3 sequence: CASSSNRESYNEQFF.

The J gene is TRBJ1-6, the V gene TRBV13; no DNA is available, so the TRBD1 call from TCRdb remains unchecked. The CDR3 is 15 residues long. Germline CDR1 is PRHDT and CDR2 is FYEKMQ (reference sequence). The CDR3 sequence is CASTKKTGYNSPLHF.

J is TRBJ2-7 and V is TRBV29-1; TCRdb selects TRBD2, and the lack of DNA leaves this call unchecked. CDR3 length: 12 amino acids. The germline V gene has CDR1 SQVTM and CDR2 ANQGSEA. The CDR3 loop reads CSVEQGGHEQYF.

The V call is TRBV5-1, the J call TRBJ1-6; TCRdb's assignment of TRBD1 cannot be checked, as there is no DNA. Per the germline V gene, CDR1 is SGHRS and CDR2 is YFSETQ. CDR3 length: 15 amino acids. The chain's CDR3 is CASRGGGMGDSPLHF.

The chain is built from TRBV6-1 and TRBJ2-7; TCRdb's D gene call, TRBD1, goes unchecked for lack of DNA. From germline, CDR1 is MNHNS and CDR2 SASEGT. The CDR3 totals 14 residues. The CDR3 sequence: CASRGHGASYEQYF.

This CDR3 reads CASMTGRRSHQHQHF. The chain uses TRBV19 and TRBJ1-5; TCRdb reports TRBD1, a call that lacks DNA to check it against. The CDR3 sequence is 15 residues long. In germline, CDR1 is LNHDA, CDR2 SQIVND (reference sequence).

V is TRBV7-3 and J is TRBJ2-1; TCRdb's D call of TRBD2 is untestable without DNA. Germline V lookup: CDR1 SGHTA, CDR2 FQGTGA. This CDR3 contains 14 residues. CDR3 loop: CASRPGGTSNEQFF.

CDR3 amino acids: CSASPEVGETQYF. The J gene is TRBJ2-5, the V gene TRBV20-1; the D call of TRBD1 rests on TCRdb alone, since no DNA is present to check it. The CDR3 is 13 residues long. CDR1 and CDR2 from the germline V gene are DFQATT and SNEGSKA (reference sequence).

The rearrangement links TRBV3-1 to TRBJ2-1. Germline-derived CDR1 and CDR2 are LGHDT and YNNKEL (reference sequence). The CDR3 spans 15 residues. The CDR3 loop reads CASSHLSRANNEQFF.

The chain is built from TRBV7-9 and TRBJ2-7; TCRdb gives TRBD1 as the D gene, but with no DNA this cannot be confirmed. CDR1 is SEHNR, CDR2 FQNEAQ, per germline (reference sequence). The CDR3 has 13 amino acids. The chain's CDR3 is CASSLSEGGEQYF.